This T cell receptor beta chain comes out of a study of T cell repertoires in ileal Crohn's disease. Overall study context: About half received postoperative treatment, about a dozen with thiopurines and 18 anti-TNF.

Measured with immunoSEQ multiplex PCR; TCRdb has only the in-frame clones, and not every one. The table shows about 31,000 clones, with approximately 78% occurring only once. Regarding this clone: Its antigen is not identified.

Findings and caveats of the study: Endoscopic recurrence occurred in every patient whose clonality exceeded 26.8%. Compared with CD4 T cells, sorted CD8 cells carried more expanded clones.

The germline CDR1 and CDR2 sequences are MNHEY and SVGAGI. Trimming shortened V by 5 bases and J by 7 bases, and 12 bases separated the two germline ends. The CDR3 is 14 residues long. This sequence joins TRBV6-5 and TRBJ1-6; D might be TRBD1 (6 bases). Sequences were obtained from ileal tissue. The TCR originated in an adult with Crohn's disease. The CDR3 region has the DNA TGTGCCAGCAGTCCGGACAGACACAATTCACCCCTCCACTTT. Protein sequence: CASSPDRHNSPLHF.